A selection of T cell receptor beta chains follows, all from one sample in a study of control samples from healthy donors and cancer patients. The data were produced by immunoSEQ multiplex PCR, yet TCRdb's version contains in-frame clones alone and is incomplete. Of some 100,000 clones in the sample, about 90% were seen once. The sequencing input was blood. These receptors were obtained from a woman between 45 and 65 years old in good health. Both conserved end residues are part of each CDR3. Each record gives: D gene, V gene, clone size, J gene, CDR3 DNA, CDR3 protein. The D gene is left open where the match is weak. Only some rows state a clone size, as once, few, many or a class for expanded clones.

NA	TRBV11-2	NA	TRBJ1-2	TGTGCCAGCAGCTTACGGACGGGAGATGGCTACACCTTC	CASSLRTGDGYTF
TRBD1	TRBV20-1	few	TRBJ2-7	TGCAGTGCTAGTCCCACCGGGACAGGGTTGGAGCAGTACTTC	CSASPTGTGLEQYF
TRBD1	TRBV6-2/TRBV6-3	NA	TRBJ1-1	TGTGCCAGCAGCAATAGACAGGGGCGAGGCACTGAAGCTTTCTTT	CASSNRQGRGTEAFF
TRBD2	TRBV19	NA	TRBJ2-3	TGTGCCAGTAGTGAAGCGACGGGAGGATACACAGATACGCAGTATTTT	CASSEATGGYTDTQYF
NA	TRBV9	NA	TRBJ1-6	TGTGCCAGCAGCGTAGGAGGAAATTCACCCCTCCACTTT	CASSVGGNSPLHF
NA	TRBV4-3	NA	TRBJ1-2	TGCGCCAGCAGCCAAGATGGTCGTAGGGGCTACACCTTC	CASSQDGRRGYTF
NA	TRBV6-5	NA	TRBJ1-1	TGTGCCAGCAGCCGCCTGTGGACAGACACTGAAGCTTTCTTT	CASSRLWTDTEAFF
TRBD1	TRBV19	once	TRBJ1-5	TGTGCCAGTAGTCTTGACAGGGTGAGATCTCAGCCCCAGCATTTT	CASSLDRVRSQPQHF
TRBD2	TRBV4-1	NA	TRBJ2-5	TGCGCCAGCAGCCAAGATCGGGGACTAGCACAAGAGACCCAGTACTTC	CASSQDRGLAQETQYF
NA	TRBV7-7	NA	TRBJ2-5	TGTGCCAGCAGCTCTCCGGGCGGAGCAGAGACCCAGTACTTC	CASSSPGGAETQYF
TRBD2	TRBV15	NA	TRBJ2-1	TGTGCCACCAGCAGCCCAGCGGGATATGGTTACAATGAGCAGTTCTTC	CATSSPAGYGYNEQFF
TRBD1	TRBV3-1/TRBV3-2	NA	TRBJ2-5	TGTGCCAGCATCGGGACAGAATCGCAAGAGACCCAGTACTTC	CASIGTESQETQYF
NA	TRBV6-5	NA	TRBJ2-6	TGTGCCAGCAGCCCCCGGGCCAACGTCCTGACTTTC	CASSPRANVLTF
TRBD2	TRBV11-2	NA	TRBJ2-6	TGTGCCAGCAGCCCAGGACTAGCGGGAGGGCTAGGGGCCAACGTCCTGACTTTC	CASSPGLAGGLGANVLTF
NA	TRBV6-6	NA	TRBJ1-5	TGTGCCAGCAGTCAGCCGCCCAATCAGCCCCAGCATTTT	CASSQPPNQPQHF
TRBD2	TRBV2	NA	TRBJ2-1	TGTGCCAGCCTTAGCGGGGGGAAGCACGAGCAGTTCTTC	CASLSGGKHEQFF
NA	TRBV6-5	once	TRBJ1-2	TGTGCCAGCACGGTACACTATGGCTACACCTTC	CASTVHYGYTF
NA	TRBV19	NA	TRBJ1-1	TGTGCCAGTAGTATTTTTCCGGGGAGGGTTGACACTGAAGCTTTCTTT	CASSIFPGRVDTEAFF
TRBD2	TRBV28	NA	TRBJ2-3	TGTGCCAGCGGGATCCGGGGGGTTGGAGATACGCAGTATTTT	CASGIRGVGDTQYF
NA	TRBV18	NA	TRBJ1-6	TGTGCCAGCTCACCGGGGGCGGTGGGCTACAGCTCCTATAATTCACCCCTCCACTTT	CASSPGAVGYSSYNSPLHF
NA	TRBV5-4	NA	TRBJ1-2	TGTGCCAGCAGCTCTCCAACCGGACCTATAGGCTACACCTTC	CASSSPTGPIGYTF
TRBD2	TRBV9	many	TRBJ2-3	TGTGCCAGCAGCGTAGCTACGAGAGGGACTAGCGGGAGGACAGATACGCAGTATTTT	CASSVATRGTSGRTDTQYF
NA	TRBV27	NA	TRBJ2-1	TGTGCCAGCAGTACCCCGTTAGCTAGCTACAATGAGCAGTTCTTC	CASSTPLASYNEQFF
NA	TRBV7-9	few	TRBJ2-1	TGTGCCAGCAGGCGGGACGATGAGCAGTTCTTC	CASRRDDEQFF
NA	TRBV5-1	NA	TRBJ2-1	TGCGCCAGCAGCCCGCCGGGGTTCTACAATGAGCAGTTCTTC	CASSPPGFYNEQFF
NA	TRBV12-3/TRBV12-4	NA	TRBJ1-1	TGTGCCAGCAGTTTAATGGGGCGACGCGCTTTCTTT	CASSLMGRRAFF
NA	TRBV25-1	once	TRBJ2-1	TGTGCCAGCAGTCGGGGGATTCACGGTGAGCAGTTCTTC	CASSRGIHGEQFF